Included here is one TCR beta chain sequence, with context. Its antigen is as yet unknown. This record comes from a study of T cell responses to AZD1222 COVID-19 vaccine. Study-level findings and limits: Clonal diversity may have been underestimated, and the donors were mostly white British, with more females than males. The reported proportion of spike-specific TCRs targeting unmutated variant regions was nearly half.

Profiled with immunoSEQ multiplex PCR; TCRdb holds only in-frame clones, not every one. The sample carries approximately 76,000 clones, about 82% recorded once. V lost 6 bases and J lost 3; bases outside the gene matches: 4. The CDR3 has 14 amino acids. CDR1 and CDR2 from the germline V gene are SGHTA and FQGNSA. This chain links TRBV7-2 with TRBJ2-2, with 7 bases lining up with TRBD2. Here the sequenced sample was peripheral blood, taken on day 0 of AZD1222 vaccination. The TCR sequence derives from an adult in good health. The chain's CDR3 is CASRERGYTGELFF. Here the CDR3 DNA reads TGTGCCAGCAGGGAGCGGGGCTACACCGGGGAGCTGTTTTTT.